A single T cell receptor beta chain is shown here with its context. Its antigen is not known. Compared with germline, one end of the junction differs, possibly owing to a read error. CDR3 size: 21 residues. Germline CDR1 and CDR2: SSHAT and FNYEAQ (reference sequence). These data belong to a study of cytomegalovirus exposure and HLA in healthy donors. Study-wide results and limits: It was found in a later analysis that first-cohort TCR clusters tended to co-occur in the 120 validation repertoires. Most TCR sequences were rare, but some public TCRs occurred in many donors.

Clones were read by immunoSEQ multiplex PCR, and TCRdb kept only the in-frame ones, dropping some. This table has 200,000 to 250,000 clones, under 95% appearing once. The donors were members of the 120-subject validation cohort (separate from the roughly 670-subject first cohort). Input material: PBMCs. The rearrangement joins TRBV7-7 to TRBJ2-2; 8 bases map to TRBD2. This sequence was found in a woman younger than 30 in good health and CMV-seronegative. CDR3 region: CASIPWVRNTGGPSGTGELFF. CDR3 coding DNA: TGTGCTAGCATCCCATGGGTTAGGAATACGGGAGGGCCCTCGGGCACCGGGGAGCTGTTTTTT.